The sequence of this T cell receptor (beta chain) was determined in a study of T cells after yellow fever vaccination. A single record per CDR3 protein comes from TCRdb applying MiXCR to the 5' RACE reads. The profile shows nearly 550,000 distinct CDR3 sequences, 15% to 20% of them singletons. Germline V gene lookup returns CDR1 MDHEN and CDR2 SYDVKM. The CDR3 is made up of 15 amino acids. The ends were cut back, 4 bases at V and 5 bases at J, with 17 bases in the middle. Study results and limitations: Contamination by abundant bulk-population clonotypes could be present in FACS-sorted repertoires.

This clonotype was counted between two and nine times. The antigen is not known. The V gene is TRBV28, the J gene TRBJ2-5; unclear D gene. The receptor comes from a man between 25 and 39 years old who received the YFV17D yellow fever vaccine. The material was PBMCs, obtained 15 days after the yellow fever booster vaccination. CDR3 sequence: CASSSPFPPKETQYF. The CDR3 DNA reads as TGTGCCAGCAGTTCCCCCTTCCCCCCCAAGGAGACCCAGTACTTC.